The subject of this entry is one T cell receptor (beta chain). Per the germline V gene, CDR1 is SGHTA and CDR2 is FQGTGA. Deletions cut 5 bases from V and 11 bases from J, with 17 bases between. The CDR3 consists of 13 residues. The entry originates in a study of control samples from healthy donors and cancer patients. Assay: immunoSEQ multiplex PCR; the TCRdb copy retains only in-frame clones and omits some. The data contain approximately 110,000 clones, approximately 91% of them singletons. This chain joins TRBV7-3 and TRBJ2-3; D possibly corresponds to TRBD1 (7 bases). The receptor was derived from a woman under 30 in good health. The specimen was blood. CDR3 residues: CASSDTGAGKQYF. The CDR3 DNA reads TGTGCCAGCAGCGACACAGGGGCGGGGAAGCAGTATTTT.